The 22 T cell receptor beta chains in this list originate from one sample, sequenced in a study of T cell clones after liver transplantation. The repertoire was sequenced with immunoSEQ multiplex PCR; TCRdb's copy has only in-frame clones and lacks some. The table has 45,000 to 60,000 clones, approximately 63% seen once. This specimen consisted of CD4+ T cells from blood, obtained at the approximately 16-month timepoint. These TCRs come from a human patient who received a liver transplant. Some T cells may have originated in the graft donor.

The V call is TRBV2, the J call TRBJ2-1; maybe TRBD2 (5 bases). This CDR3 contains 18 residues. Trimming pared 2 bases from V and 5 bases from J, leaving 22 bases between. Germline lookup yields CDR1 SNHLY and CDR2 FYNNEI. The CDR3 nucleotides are TGTGCCAGCAGTGAAAATCCGCCCTTACTAGGGCAAAACAATGAGCAGTTCTTC. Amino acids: CASSENPPLLGQNNEQFF.

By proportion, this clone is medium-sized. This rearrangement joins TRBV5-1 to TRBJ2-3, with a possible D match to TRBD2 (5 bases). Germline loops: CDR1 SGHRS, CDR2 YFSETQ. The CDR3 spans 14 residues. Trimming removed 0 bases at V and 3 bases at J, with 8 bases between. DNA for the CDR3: TGCGCCAGCAGCTTGGGGCTAGCAACAGATACGCAGTATTTT. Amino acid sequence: CASSLGLATDTQYF.

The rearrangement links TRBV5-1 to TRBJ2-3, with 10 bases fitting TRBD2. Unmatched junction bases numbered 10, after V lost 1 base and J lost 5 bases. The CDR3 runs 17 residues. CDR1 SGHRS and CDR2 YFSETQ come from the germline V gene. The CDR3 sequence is CASSLHLSSGREDTQYF. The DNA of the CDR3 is TGCGCCAGCAGCTTGCACCTGTCCAGCGGGAGGGAAGATACGCAGTATTTT. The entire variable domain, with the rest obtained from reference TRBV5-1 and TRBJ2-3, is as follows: KAGVTQTPRYLIKTRGQQVTLSCSPISGHRSVSWYQQTPGQGLQFLFEYFSETQRNKGNFPGRFSGRQFSNSRSEMNVSTLELGDSALYLCASSLHLSSGREDTQYFGPGTRLTVL.

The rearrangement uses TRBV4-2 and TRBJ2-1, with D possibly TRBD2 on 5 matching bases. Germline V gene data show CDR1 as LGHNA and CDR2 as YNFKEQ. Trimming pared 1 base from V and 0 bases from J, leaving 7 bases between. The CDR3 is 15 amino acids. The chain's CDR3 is CASSQGESSYNEQFF. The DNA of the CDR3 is TGTGCCAGCAGCCAAGGGGAGTCCTCCTACAATGAGCAGTTCTTC.

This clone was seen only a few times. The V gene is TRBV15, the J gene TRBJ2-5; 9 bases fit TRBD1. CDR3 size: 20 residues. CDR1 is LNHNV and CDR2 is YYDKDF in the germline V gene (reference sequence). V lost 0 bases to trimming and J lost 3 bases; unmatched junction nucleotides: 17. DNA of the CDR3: TGTGCCACCAGCAGAGATGGGAGGGACAGGGCGTCGGGGGCAAAAGAGACCCAGTACTTC. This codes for CATSRDGRDRASGAKETQYF.

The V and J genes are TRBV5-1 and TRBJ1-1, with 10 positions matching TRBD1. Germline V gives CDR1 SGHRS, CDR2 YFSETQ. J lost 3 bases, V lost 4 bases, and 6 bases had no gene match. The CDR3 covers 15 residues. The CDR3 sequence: CASSRRDRGHTEAFF. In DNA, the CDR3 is TGCGCCAGCAGCCGACGGGACAGGGGACACACTGAAGCTTTCTTT.

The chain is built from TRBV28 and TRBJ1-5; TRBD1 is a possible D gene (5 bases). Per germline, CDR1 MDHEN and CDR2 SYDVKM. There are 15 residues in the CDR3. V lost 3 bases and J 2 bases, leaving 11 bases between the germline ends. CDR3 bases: TGTGCCAGCAGTTTTGGGGGTGTTGGCAATCAGCCCCAGCATTTT. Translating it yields CASSFGGVGNQPQHF.

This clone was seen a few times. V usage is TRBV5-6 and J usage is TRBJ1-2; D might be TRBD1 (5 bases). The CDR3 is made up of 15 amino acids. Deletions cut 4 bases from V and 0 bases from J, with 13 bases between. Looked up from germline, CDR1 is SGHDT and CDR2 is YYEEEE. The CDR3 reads CASSMTASSNYGYTF. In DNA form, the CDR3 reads TGTGCCAGCAGCATGACAGCCAGTTCTAACTATGGCTACACCTTC.

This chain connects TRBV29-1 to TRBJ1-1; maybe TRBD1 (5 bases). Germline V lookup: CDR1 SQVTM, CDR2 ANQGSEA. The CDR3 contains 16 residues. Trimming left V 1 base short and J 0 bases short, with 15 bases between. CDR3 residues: CSVEGGRQLMNTEAFF. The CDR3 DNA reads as TGCAGCGTTGAAGGGGGTCGACAGTTAATGAACACTGAAGCTTTCTTT.

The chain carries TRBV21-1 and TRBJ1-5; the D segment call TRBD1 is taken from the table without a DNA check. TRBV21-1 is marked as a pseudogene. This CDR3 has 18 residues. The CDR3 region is CASSMSAGGGEVGQPQHF. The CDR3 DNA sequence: TGTGCCAGCAGCATGTCGGCAGGGGGAGGAGAGGTCGGTCAGCCCCAGCATTTT.

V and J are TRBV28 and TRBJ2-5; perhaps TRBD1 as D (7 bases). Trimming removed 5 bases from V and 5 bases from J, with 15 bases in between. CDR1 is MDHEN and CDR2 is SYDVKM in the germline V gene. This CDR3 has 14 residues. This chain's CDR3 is CASSPKTGRETQYF. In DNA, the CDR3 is TGTGCCAGCAGTCCCAAGACAGGGAGGGAGACCCAGTACTTC.

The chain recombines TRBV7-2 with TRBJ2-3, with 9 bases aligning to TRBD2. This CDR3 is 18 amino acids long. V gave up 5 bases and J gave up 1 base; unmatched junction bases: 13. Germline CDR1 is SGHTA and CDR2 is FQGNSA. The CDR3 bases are TGTGCCAGCAGCCGTAGCGGGAGATTCGTCAAAGGCACAGATACGCAGTATTTT. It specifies CASSRSGRFVKGTDTQYF.

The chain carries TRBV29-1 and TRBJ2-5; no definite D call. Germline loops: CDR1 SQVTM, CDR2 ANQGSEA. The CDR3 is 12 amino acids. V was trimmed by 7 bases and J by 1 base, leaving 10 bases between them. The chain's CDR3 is CSALAVQETQYF. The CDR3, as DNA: TGCAGCGCCCTGGCAGTCCAAGAGACCCAGTACTTC.

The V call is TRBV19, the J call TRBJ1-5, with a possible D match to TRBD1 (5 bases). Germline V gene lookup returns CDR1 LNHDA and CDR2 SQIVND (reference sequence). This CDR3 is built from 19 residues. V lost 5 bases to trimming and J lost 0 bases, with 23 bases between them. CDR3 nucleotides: TGTGCCAGTAGTGGGACCGGGTCGAGGACTTCTAATAGCAATCAGCCCCAGCATTTT. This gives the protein CASSGTGSRTSNSNQPQHF.

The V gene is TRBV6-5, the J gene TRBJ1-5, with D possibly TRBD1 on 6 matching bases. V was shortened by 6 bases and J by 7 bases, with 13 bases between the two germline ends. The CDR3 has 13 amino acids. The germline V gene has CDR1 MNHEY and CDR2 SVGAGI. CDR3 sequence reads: CASSLTGDQPQHF. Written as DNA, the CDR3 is TGTGCCAGCAGCTTGACAGGTGACCAGCCCCAGCATTTT.

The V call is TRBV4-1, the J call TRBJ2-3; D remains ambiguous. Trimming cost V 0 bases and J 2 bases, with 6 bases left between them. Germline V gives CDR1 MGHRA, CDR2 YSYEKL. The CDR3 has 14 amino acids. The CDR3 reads CASSQDRNTDTQYF. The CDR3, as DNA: TGCGCCAGCAGCCAAGATCGAAACACAGATACGCAGTATTTT.

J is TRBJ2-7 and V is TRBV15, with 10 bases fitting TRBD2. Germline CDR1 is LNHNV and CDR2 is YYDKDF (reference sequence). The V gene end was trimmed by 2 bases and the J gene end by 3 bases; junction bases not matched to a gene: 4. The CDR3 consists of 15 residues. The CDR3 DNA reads TGTGCCACCAGCAGAACTAGCGGGGACAACTACGAGCAGTACTTC. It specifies CATSRTSGDNYEQYF.

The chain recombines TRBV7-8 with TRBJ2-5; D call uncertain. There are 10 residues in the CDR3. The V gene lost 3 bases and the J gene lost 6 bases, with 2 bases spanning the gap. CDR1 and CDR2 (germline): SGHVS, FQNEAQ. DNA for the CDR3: TGTGCCAGCAGCTTGAAGACCCAGTACTTC. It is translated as CASSLKTQYF.

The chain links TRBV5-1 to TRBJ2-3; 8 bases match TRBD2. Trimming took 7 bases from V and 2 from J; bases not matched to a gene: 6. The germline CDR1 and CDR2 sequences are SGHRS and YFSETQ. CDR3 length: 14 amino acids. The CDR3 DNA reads TGCGCCAGCGCGCAGCGGGGGACCACAGATACGCAGTATTTT. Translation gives CASAQRGTTDTQYF.

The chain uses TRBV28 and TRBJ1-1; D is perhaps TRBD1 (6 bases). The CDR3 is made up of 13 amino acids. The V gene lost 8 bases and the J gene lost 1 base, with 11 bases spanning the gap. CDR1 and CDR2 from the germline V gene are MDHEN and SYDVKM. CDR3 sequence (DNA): TGTGCCAGCTTAGTACAGGGGAACACTGAAGCTTTCTTT. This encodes CASLVQGNTEAFF.

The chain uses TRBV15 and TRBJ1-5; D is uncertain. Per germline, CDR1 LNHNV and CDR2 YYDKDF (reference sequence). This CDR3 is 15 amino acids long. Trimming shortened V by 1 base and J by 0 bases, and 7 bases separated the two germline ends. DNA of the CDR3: TGTGCCACCAGCAGAGGACGTAATAGCAATCAGCCCCAGCATTTT. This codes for CATSRGRNSNQPQHF.

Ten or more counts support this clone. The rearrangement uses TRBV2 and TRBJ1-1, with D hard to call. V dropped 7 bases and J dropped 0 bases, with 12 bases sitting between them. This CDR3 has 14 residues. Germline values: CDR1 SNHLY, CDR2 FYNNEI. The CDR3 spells CASKGSRVNTEAFF. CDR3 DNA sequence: TGTGCCAGCAAGGGCAGCCGGGTGAACACTGAAGCTTTCTTT.